This entry concerns a single TCR beta chain. The data were obtained in a study of cytomegalovirus exposure and HLA in healthy donors. It was with 60 Vbeta and 13 Jbeta primers that the PCR ran. Using immunoSEQ multiplex PCR, the repertoire was profiled, and TCRdb retains in-frame clones only, with some absent. Among 100,000 to 150,000 clones, around 80% were seen once, and the ten largest hold less than 2%. The germline V gene has CDR1 SEHNR and CDR2 FQNEAQ (reference sequence). V lost 5 bases, J lost 10 bases, and 12 bases stayed unmatched. CDR3 length: 14 residues. Sequencing was performed on PBMCs. The chain couples TRBV7-9 to TRBJ1-1, with 8 bases fitting TRBD1. This TCR derives from a woman aged 18-30 years in good health and CMV-seronegative. CDR3 residues: CASSVTNTGGVAFF. The CDR3 DNA reads as TGTGCCAGCAGCGTTACCAACACAGGGGGAGTAGCTTTCTTT.